The source of this TCR beta chain is a study of cytomegalovirus exposure and HLA in healthy donors (dated by TCRdb to the late 2010s). With respect to the entire study: An earlier analysis of 587 of the donors reported roughly 300 Gb of sequence data and 117 million unique TCR beta sequences obtained from some 200 million T cells. Approximately 330 gigabases of sequencing data and about 92 million unique TCR sequences made up an early release that covered several hundred HLA-typed donors. Among the roughly 400 genotyped donors, 81% belonged to the genetic ancestry cluster associated with self-reported Caucasian donors. The study aimed to test whether signatures of past pathogen exposure could be identified by cataloging public T cell receptors. Using immunosequencing, the study profiled T cell repertoires from roughly 650 subjects and related those repertoires to cytomegalovirus serostatus. In addition to the first cohort of about 650 subjects, a separate validation cohort of approximately 110 different subjects was used. High-throughput TCR immunosequencing, statistical association of individual TCRs with disease status, and machine learning were combined to predict cytomegalovirus infection status. A later analysis re-analyzed previously published TCR beta repertoires from several hundred donors and added high-resolution HLA genotyping to study TCR occurrence patterns. In the later analysis, no new phenotypic data were used to find candidate immune exposures; instead, reliance was placed on TCR beta sequences and their occurrence across donors. To decide whether each TCR beta V gene segment behaved as functional or pseudogenic, an earlier analysis of some 600 of the donors relied on high-throughput TCR beta sequencing. Donor age, sex, ethnicity and CMV serostatus were compiled together with the repertoire data. In a later genetic analysis, genome-wide SNP genotypes for about 65% of the roughly 670 donors were used, and that subset was treated as a discovery cohort. Every discovery cohort repertoire had been produced on one sequencing platform. HLA typing included class I and class II loci at four-digit resolution. The number of typed donors differed by locus: roughly 629-630 for A, B, C, DRB1 and DQB1; 522 for DQA1; roughly 600 for DPA1; and some 430 for DPB1. Four to six DR-DQ haplotypes were handled as single units for association and clustering, since linkage in the cohort was strong. Among 398 genotyped donors of the cohort, an average of roughly 240,000 unique TCR beta nucleotide sequences were sequenced per donor, roughly 20% of them non-productive. What the research found in general, with its limitations: For the cohort, immune exposure information was limited to CMV serostatus. While some public TCRs were present in many individuals, most TCR sequences turned up only very rarely across donors. A later analysis found that TCR association rates varied across HLA loci, with DRB1 alleles showing the most associated TCRs and HLA-C alleles the fewest. Some IMGT-functional V segments, including TRBV6-2 and TRBV6-3, could not be distinguished by the 87-base-pair reads and were therefore excluded. A later genetic analysis reported fewer N-insertions in productive TCRs among donors in an Asian-associated ancestry cluster than the roughly 620-donor mean. A cluster of highly shared sequence variants was judged likely to represent a technical artifact of the sequencing pipeline. A further reported finding was that TCR beta sequences accurately predicted the HLA-A and HLA-B alleles for most subjects in the first cohort. In vitro tests confirmed that three of the cytomegalovirus-associated TCR beta chains recognize cytomegalovirus antigens. When HLA alleles, especially DR and DQ, strongly co-occurred, TCR associations were difficult to assign to individual alleles. An earlier analysis of approximately 590 of the donors showed that most TCR beta V segments appeared in productive rearrangements either about 87% or about 30% of the time, which broadly matched IMGT annotations. This cohort had only TCR beta chains sequenced, and the lack of alpha or paired-chain data limited which features could be detected. V-gene and J-gene trimming of TCR beta chains was associated with a missense DCLRE1C variant in a later genetic analysis, and the association was replicated in an independent cohort. The presence/absence analyses assumed that sequencing depth was roughly uniform across donors, and that assumption may not be true. A later analysis found that HLA-associated TCR beta chains were more clonally expanded and had lower generation probabilities than equally common non-associated chains. HLA typing was unavailable for some donors at each locus, so association tests used only the typed subset. In a later analysis, several top co-occurrence clusters were reported to appear linked to parvovirus B19, influenza, CMV and Epstein-Barr virus. The study listed around 160 TCR beta chains as associated with cytomegalovirus. In both the original and validation cohorts, the classifier was reported to diagnose cytomegalovirus status with high specificity and sensitivity. Seventeen rarely observed V segments, including chromosome 9 orphons, were excluded from the earlier analysis of a few hundred of the donors because counts were too low. Correlated functional status among segregating V segments might be attributable to linkage disequilibrium, but an unknown experimental factor could not be ruled out. According to a later analysis, most CMV-associated TCR beta chains appeared to be HLA-restricted, and the HLA associations seemed to be driven largely by CMV exposure. In a later analysis, some 18,000 TCR beta sequences were associated with specific HLA alleles at a false discovery rate of 0.05. The authors suggested that the approach could potentially be generalized to other disease states and immunological phenotypes.

There are 15 amino acids in the CDR3, from cysteine to phenylalanine inclusive. The only DNA kept is the CDR3, 45 bases in frame from the first base. V and J are truncated by 0 bases and 1 base respectively, leaving an intervening sequence of 13 bases. From a lookup of the germline V gene (reference sequence), CDR1 and CDR2 are GTSNPN and SVGIG. About this clone itself: Its antigen has not been determined.

The cohort consisted of approximately 670 healthy bone marrow donors. Cohort members were all nominally healthy when sampled, although unrecorded immune exposures were likely present. The donor tested CMV seropositive, placing the donor among the 250 to 350 seropositive members of the cohort. A peripheral blood sample was provided by each donor, and peripheral blood mononuclear cells were used for TCR beta sequencing. The Qiagen DNeasy Blood Extraction Kit was used to extract genomic DNA from the blood cell samples. Libraries came from the immunoSEQ multiplex PCR assay. For the multiplex PCR, a mixture combining 60 forward primers for TCR Vbeta segments and 13 reverse primers for TCR Jbeta segments was used. The CDR3 region of rearranged TCR beta genes was amplified from genomic DNA with a multiplex PCR assay. Amplified TCR beta libraries were sequenced as 87-base-pair reads on the Illumina HiSeq System. Under the source paper's analysis protocol: In a later analysis, roughly 80 million unique TCR beta chains were counted across the roughly 700 repertoires, and about 10 million of these chains were shared by at least two donors. Raw reads were error-corrected and collapsed into unique sequences with a nearest-neighbor algorithm that merged closely related sequences to remove PCR and sequencing errors. To assign V, D and J gene segments, CDR3 sequences were aligned to IMGT reference sequences. For a sequence to be retained, at least a six-nucleotide match to both a V gene segment and a J gene segment was required. Rearrangements were classified as productive when the CDR3 lacked stop codons and remained in frame with V and J, and all other rearrangements were classified as non-productive. CDR3 was defined according to IMGT convention as the region running from the second conserved V-encoded cysteine to the conserved J-encoded phenylalanine. The earlier analysis of about 610 of the donors excluded sequences that lacked an unambiguous match to a single V gene segment. In an earlier analysis of several hundred of the donors, a V segment was called functional when productive rearrangements were above 56.7%, and segregating when the standard deviation between donors exceeded 5%. To diagnose cytomegalovirus status from the catalog of TCR beta chain sequences, a statistical classification framework was built. V and J gene assignment, in a later analysis, came from comparing TCR nucleotide sequences with IMGT/GENE-DB human TR gene sequences. Using the TCRdist pipeline, a later analysis assigned CDR3 sequences along with most-parsimonious VDJ recombination scenarios. In a later analysis, each TCR beta chain was defined by its CDR3 amino acid sequence together with its V-gene family, and reads without a unique V-gene family were excluded. A later analysis removed 500 to 600 highly shared, low-generation-probability nucleotide sequences to deal with suspected cross-contamination and a sequencing artifact. In a later analysis, a clonal expansion index was calculated for each public chain from normalized within-repertoire ranks of inferred template counts. In a later analysis, generation probabilities were computed using a VDJ recombination model fitted to out-of-frame rearrangements, and the results were checked against IGoR. In a later analysis, TCR-TCR, TCR-HLA and TCR-CMV co-occurrence was scored with hypergeometric tests, and a repertoire-size bias correction was applied to TCR pairs. In a later analysis, false discovery rates were estimated by permuting HLA or CMV assignments 20 times. A later analysis grouped co-occurring TCRs with DBSCAN, adding TCRdist sequence similarity when clustering within HLA-allele-positive subsets. For co-occurrence clustering, repertoires with fewer than 30,000 or more than 120,000 public chains were excluded, along with five repertoires with anomalous nucleotide sharing. In its TCRdb copy, this immuneACCESS table keeps in-frame sequences only and misses some clones. Where compared with another copy, unresolved V genes explain less than half of these, and the others have no known cause. That table gives V, J and clone size, and the DNA gave D and trimming. The table for this sample records roughly 190,000 clones. The top ten hold around 0.79% of the sample.

The receptor chain draws on TRBV30 and TRBJ2-7; the D segment cannot be called with confidence. This TCR came from a woman aged 18-29 years in good health and CMV-seropositive. Material for sequencing was PBMCs. The bases are TGTGCCTGGAGTGTTGGCTCAGGCCCGTCCTACGAGCAGTACTTC. Its translation is CAWSVGSGPSYEQYF.